Listed here is a single T cell receptor beta chain. Its antigen is currently not known. No much larger clonotype is one base removed from it; base qualities were not supplied. CDR1 and CDR2 were assigned from the germline V gene as SGHRS and YFSETQ. Germline trimming: 0 bases from V, 8 bases from J; junction bases outside gene matches: 10. The CDR3 covers 17 residues, taking in both the cysteine and the phenylalanine. Here the CDR3 DNA is all that survives: 51 bases in frame from base 1. The record originates from a study of cytomegalovirus exposure and HLA in healthy donors (dated by TCRdb to about 2017). Background for the entire study: According to an earlier analysis of a few hundred of the donors, about 179 million T cells yielded approximately 120 million unique TCR beta sequences and 276 Gb of sequence data. Along with the roughly 710-subject first cohort, a separate validation cohort of around 110 different subjects was used. In a later genetic analysis, genome-wide SNP genotypes for about three fifths of the roughly 670 donors were used, and that subset was treated as a discovery cohort. In the later analysis, no new phenotypic data were used to find candidate immune exposures; instead, reliance was placed on TCR beta sequences and their occurrence across donors. Among roughly 400 genotyped donors of the cohort, an average of around 240,000 unique TCR beta nucleotide sequences was sequenced per donor, of which about 19% were non-productive. HLA typing included class I and class II loci at four-digit resolution. The genetic ancestry cluster associated with self-reported Caucasian donors included 65% to 90% of the roughly 410 genotyped donors. To study patterns of TCR occurrence, a later analysis re-analyzed previously published TCR beta repertoires from 700 or so donors and added high-resolution HLA genotyping. To predict cytomegalovirus infection status, the study combined high-throughput TCR immunosequencing, statistical association of individual TCRs with disease status, and machine learning. The study profiled the T cell repertoires of more than 500 subjects by immunosequencing and related them to cytomegalovirus serostatus. Roughly 300 gigabases of sequencing data and tens of millions of unique TCR sequences made up an early release that covered under 750 HLA-typed donors. The aim of the study was to test whether cataloging public T cell receptors could identify signatures of past pathogen exposure. Alongside the repertoire data, information on donor age, sex, ethnicity and CMV serostatus was compiled. Every discovery cohort repertoire had been produced on one sequencing platform. Because of strong linkage in the cohort, four to six DR-DQ haplotypes were treated as single units for association and clustering. In an earlier analysis of roughly 600 of the donors, high-throughput TCR beta sequencing was used to judge whether each TCR beta V gene segment behaved as functional or pseudogenic. The number of donors typed differed by locus, with about 629-640 for A, B, C, DRB1 and DQB1, 522 for DQA1, 600 to 610 for DPA1, and around 460 for DPB1.

Study-level results and caveats: CMV serostatus was the only immune exposure information available for the cohort. An association between a missense DCLRE1C variant and V-gene and J-gene trimming of TCR beta chains was found in a later genetic analysis and replicated in an independent cohort. In a later analysis, some 17,000 TCR beta sequences were associated with specific HLA alleles at a false discovery rate of 0.05. According to a later genetic analysis, donors in an Asian-associated ancestry cluster had fewer N-insertions in productive TCRs than the roughly 700-donor mean. A group of highly shared sequence variants was considered likely to be a technical artifact of the sequencing pipeline. In a later analysis, the rate of TCR association differed among HLA loci, with DRB1 alleles having the most associated TCRs and HLA-C alleles having the fewest. In an earlier analysis of fewer than 750 of the donors, most TCR beta V segments were observed in productive rearrangements about 87% or about 30% of the time, broadly matching IMGT annotations. Approximately 16 rarely observed V segments, including chromosome 9 orphons, were excluded from the earlier analysis of almost 600 of the donors because counts were too low. In vitro tests confirmed that a few of the cytomegalovirus-associated TCR beta chains recognize cytomegalovirus antigens. A later analysis found that most CMV-associated TCR beta chains appeared HLA-restricted, with HLA associations seemingly driven largely by CMV exposure. In a later analysis, HLA-associated TCR beta chains showed more clonal expansion and lower generation probabilities than non-associated chains that were equally common. Assigning TCR associations to individual alleles was difficult when HLA alleles, especially DR and DQ, strongly co-occurred. Linkage disequilibrium might explain the correlated functional status among segregating V segments, but an unknown experimental factor could not be ruled out. The classifier was reported to diagnose cytomegalovirus status with high specificity and sensitivity in both the original cohort and the validation cohort. A total of fewer than 200 TCR beta chains were listed by the study as associated with cytomegalovirus. According to a later analysis, parvovirus B19, influenza, CMV and Epstein-Barr virus appeared linked to several top co-occurrence clusters. A further reported finding was that TCR beta sequences accurately predicted the HLA-A and HLA-B alleles for most subjects in the first cohort. It was suggested by the authors that the approach could potentially be generalized to other disease states and immunological phenotypes. This cohort had only TCR beta chains sequenced, and the lack of alpha or paired-chain data limited which features could be detected. Some IMGT-functional V segments, including TRBV6-2 and TRBV6-3, could not be distinguished by the 87-base-pair reads and were therefore excluded. Most TCR sequences were observed very rarely across donors, whereas some public TCRs were present in many individuals. Roughly uniform sequencing depth across donors was assumed in presence/absence analyses, although this assumption may not hold. HLA typing was unavailable for some donors at each locus, so association tests used only the typed subset.

In total, roughly 710 healthy bone marrow donors made up the cohort. All cohort members were sampled while nominally healthy, although unrecorded immune exposures were likely present. The donor was CMV seropositive and belonged to the group of a few hundred seropositive cohort members. A peripheral blood sample was provided by each donor, and peripheral blood mononuclear cells were used for TCR beta sequencing. Genomic DNA extraction from the blood cell samples was performed with the Qiagen DNeasy Blood Extraction Kit. The method behind the library was the immunoSEQ multiplex PCR assay. A mixture of 60 forward primers for TCR Vbeta segments and 13 reverse primers for TCR Jbeta segments was used in the multiplex PCR. The CDR3 region of rearranged TCR beta genes was amplified from genomic DNA by a multiplex PCR assay. On the Illumina HiSeq System, the amplified TCR beta libraries were sequenced as 87-base-pair reads. From the authors' description of their analysis: A later analysis counted 65 million to 90 million unique TCR beta chains across the 666 repertoires, and roughly 11 million of these chains were shared by at least two donors. Raw reads were error-corrected and collapsed into unique sequences by a nearest-neighbor algorithm in which closely related sequences were merged to remove PCR and sequencing errors. To assign V, D and J gene segments, CDR3 sequences were aligned to IMGT reference sequences. For a sequence to be retained, a match of at least six nucleotides to both a V gene segment and a J gene segment was required. Rearrangements were called productive when the CDR3 lacked stop codons and stayed in frame with V and J; all others were non-productive. CDR3 was defined by IMGT convention, running from the second conserved V-encoded cysteine to the conserved J-encoded phenylalanine. In an earlier analysis of just under 600 of the donors, sequences lacking an unambiguous match to a single V gene segment were excluded. In an earlier analysis of roughly 600 of the donors, a V segment was called functional when productive rearrangements were above 56.7%, and segregating when the standard deviation between donors exceeded 5%. A statistical classification framework was developed to diagnose cytomegalovirus status using the catalog of TCR beta chain sequences. In a later analysis, V and J genes were assigned by comparing TCR nucleotide sequences against IMGT/GENE-DB human TR gene sequences. The TCRdist pipeline was used in a later analysis to assign CDR3 sequences and most-parsimonious VDJ recombination scenarios. In a later analysis, each TCR beta chain was defined by its CDR3 amino acid sequence together with its V-gene family, and reads lacking a unique V-gene family were excluded. In a later analysis, some 600 highly shared, low-generation-probability nucleotide sequences were removed to address suspected cross-contamination and a sequencing artifact. In a later analysis, a clonal expansion index was calculated for each public chain from normalized within-repertoire ranks of inferred template counts. In a later analysis, generation probabilities were computed using a VDJ recombination model fitted to out-of-frame rearrangements, and the results were checked against IGoR. A later analysis scored TCR-TCR, TCR-HLA and TCR-CMV co-occurrence with hypergeometric tests, applying a repertoire-size bias correction to TCR pairs. A later analysis estimated false discovery rates by permuting HLA or CMV assignments 20 times. In a later analysis, co-occurring TCRs were grouped with DBSCAN, and TCRdist sequence similarity was added when clustering was performed within HLA-allele-positive subsets. Repertoires with fewer than 30,000 or more than 120,000 public chains, plus five repertoires with anomalous nucleotide sharing, were excluded from co-occurrence clustering. Entries here come from immuneACCESS through TCRdb and include only in-frame sequences with V and J called. Some clones fail to appear in such tables; in the studies checked, an unresolved V gene covers under half of the shortfall, and the cause of the remainder is unknown. V and J calls and clone size follow that table, whereas D and trimming were derived from the DNA. This sample has 200,000 or so clones in its table, and approximately 80% of those were observed once. The ten largest clones take up 4.5% to 7.5% of the sample.

The chain is encoded by TRBV5-1 joined to TRBJ2-3, with 12 bases aligning to TRBD2. Material for sequencing was PBMCs. This clonotype was sampled from a woman in her 30s in good health and CMV-seropositive. CDR3 region: CASSLGSASGRAGTQYF. In nucleotides, the sequence is TGCGCCAGCAGCTTGGGATCGGCTAGCGGGAGGGCAGGTACGCAGTATTTT.